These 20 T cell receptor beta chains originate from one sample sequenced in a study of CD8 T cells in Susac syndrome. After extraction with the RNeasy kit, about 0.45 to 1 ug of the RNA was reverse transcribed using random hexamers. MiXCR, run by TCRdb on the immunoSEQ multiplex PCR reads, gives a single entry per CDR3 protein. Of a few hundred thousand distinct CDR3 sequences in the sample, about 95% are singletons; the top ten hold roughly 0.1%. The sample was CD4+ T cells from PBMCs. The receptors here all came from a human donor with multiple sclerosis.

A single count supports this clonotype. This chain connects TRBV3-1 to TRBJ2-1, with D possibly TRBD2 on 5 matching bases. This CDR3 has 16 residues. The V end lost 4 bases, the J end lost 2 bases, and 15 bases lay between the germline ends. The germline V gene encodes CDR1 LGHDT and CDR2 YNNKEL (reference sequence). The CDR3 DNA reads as TGTGCCAGCAGCCGCAGCGATGGGAGACCCTACAATGAGCAGTTCTTC. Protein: CASSRSDGRPYNEQFF.

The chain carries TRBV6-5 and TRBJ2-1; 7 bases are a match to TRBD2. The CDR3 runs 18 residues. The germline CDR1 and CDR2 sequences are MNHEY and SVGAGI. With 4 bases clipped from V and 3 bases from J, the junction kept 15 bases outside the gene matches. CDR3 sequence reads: CASSSAAGKGFGYNEQFF. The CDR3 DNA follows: TGTGCCAGCAGTTCGGCAGCGGGAAAGGGCTTTGGCTACAATGAGCAGTTCTTC.

The CDR3 here is CSVDPINYGYTF. CDR3 DNA: TGCAGCGTTGACCCTATTAACTATGGCTACACCTTC. This sequence joins TRBV29-1 and TRBJ1-2; the D is unclear. Deletions cut 3 bases from V and 1 base from J, with 6 bases between. The germline CDR1 and CDR2 sequences are SQVTM and ANQGSEA. This CDR3 region has 12 residues.

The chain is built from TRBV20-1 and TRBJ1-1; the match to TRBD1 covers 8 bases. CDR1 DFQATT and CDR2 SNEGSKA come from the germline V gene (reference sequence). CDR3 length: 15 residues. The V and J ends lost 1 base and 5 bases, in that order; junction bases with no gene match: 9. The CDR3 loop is CSARGAAGGWTEAFF. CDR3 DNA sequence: TGCAGTGCTAGAGGAGCCGCAGGGGGCTGGACTGAAGCTTTCTTT.

CDR3 protein: CASIHSQETQYF. The CDR3 bases are TGTGCCAGCATCCACAGCCAAGAGACCCAGTACTTC. The chain links TRBV27 to TRBJ2-5; D gene ambiguous. This CDR3 contains 12 residues. Between the trimmed V and J ends, which lost 7 bases and 1 base, there was a span of 7 bases. The germline gives CDR1 MNHEY, CDR2 SMNVEV (reference sequence).

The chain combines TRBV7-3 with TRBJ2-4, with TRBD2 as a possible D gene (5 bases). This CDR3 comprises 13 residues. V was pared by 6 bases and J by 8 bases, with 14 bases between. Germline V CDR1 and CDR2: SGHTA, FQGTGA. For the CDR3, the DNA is TGTGCCAGCAGTCTCACTAGGGCGGACATTCAGTACTTC. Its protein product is CASSLTRADIQYF.

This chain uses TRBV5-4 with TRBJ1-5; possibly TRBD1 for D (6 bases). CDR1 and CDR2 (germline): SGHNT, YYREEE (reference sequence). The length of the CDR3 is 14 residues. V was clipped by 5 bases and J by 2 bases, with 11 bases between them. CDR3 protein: CASRGGNGNQPQHF. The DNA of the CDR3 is TGTGCCAGCAGGGGGGGCAATGGCAATCAGCCCCAGCATTTT.

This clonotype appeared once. The CDR3 region has the DNA TGCAGTGCTAGATACGCCCAGGATGGGTCACCCCTCCACTTT. It codes for CSARYAQDGSPLHF. J is TRBJ1-6 and V is TRBV20-1; D gene uncertain. This CDR3 contains 14 residues. Between the trimmed V and J ends, which lost 2 bases and 10 bases, there was a span of 15 bases. The germline CDR1 and CDR2 sequences are DFQATT and SNEGSKA (reference sequence).

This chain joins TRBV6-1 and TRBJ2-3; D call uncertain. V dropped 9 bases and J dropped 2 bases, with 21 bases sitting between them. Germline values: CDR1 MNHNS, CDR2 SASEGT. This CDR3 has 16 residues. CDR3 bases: TGTGCCAGTGGCGTCAAGACTGGATCCTACACAGATACGCAGTATTTT. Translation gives CASGVKTGSYTDTQYF.

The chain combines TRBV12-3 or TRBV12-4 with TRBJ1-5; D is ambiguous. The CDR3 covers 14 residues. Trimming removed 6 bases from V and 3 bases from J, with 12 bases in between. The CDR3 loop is CASSRPGNNQPQHF. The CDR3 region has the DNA TGTGCCAGCAGCCGACCCGGGAACAATCAGCCCCAGCATTTT.

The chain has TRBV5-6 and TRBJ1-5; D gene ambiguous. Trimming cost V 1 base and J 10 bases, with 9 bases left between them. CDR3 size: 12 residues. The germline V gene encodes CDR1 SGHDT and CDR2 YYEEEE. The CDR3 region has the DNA TGTGCCAGCAGCTTGTCGGCGGGACCCCAGCATTTT. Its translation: CASSLSAGPQHF.

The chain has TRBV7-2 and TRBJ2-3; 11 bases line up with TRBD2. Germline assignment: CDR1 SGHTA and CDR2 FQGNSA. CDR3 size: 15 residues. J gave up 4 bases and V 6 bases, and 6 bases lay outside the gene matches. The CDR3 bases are TGTGCCAGCAGACCCGGACTAGCGGGTGCAGATACGCAGTATTTT. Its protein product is CASRPGLAGADTQYF.

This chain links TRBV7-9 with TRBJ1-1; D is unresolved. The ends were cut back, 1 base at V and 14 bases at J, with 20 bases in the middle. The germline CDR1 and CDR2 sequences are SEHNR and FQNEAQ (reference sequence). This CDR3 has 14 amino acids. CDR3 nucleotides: TGTGCCAGCAGCTTAGATCCTCAATACCAAGGAGCCTTCTTT. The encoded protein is CASSLDPQYQGAFF.

CDR3 coding DNA: TGCAGTGCGAGCCGCGGACTCGTATCCTACAATGAGCAGTTCTTC. Translated, it gives CSASRGLVSYNEQFF. The chain combines TRBV20-1 with TRBJ2-1; D is possibly TRBD2 (5 bases). The CDR3 runs 15 residues. Germline assignment: CDR1 DFQATT and CDR2 SNEGSKA (reference sequence). The V end lost 6 bases, the J end lost 1 base, and 16 bases lay between the germline ends.

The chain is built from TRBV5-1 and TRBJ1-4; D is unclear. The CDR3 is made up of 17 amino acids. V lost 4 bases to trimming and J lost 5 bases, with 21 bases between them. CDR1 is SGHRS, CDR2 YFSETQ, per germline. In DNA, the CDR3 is TGCGCCAGCAGCGGACGACCCACGGGAGCCGAAAATGAAAAACTGTTTTTT. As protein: CASSGRPTGAENEKLFF.

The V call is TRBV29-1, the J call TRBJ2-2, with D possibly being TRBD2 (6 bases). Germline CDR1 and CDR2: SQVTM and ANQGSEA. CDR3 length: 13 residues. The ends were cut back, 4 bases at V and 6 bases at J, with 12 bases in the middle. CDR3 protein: CSVAGSVAGELFF. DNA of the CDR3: TGCAGCGTTGCCGGGAGTGTTGCCGGGGAGCTGTTTTTT.

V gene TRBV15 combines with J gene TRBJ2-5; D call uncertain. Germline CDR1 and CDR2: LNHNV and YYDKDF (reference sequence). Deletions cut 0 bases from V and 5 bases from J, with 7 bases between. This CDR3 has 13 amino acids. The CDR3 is CATSRDLLETQYF. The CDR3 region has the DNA TGTGCCACCAGCAGAGATTTGTTGGAGACCCAGTACTTC.

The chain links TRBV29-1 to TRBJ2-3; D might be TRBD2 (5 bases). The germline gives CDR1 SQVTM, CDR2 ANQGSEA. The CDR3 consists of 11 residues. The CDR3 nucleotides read TGCAGTGACGGGGTTACAGATACGCAGTATTTT. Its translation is CSDGVTDTQYF.

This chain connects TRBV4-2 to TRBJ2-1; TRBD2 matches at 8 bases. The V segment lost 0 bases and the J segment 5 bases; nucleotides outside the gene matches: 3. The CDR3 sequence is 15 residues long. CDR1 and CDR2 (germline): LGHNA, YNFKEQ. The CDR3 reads CASSQDRLANNEQFF. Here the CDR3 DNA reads TGTGCCAGCAGCCAAGATAGACTAGCGAACAATGAGCAGTTCTTC.

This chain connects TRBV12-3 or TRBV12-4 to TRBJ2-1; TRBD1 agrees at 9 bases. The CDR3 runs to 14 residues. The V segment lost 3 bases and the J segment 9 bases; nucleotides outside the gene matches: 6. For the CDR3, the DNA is TGTGCCAGCAGTTTGACAGGGGGTGGCGGTGAGCAGTTCTTC. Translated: CASSLTGGGGEQFF.